This T cell receptor (beta chain) was retrieved from a study of cytomegalovirus exposure and HLA in healthy donors. TCRdb keeps only in-frame clones here, not all; method: immunoSEQ multiplex PCR. The sample shows more than 95,000 clones, 75% to 90% of them seen only once. Turning to this clone: Its antigen is undetermined.

The V gene's germline CDR1 is WNHNN and CDR2 SYGVQD (reference sequence). The length of the CDR3 is 13 residues. V gave up 0 bases and J gave up 3 bases, with 5 bases separating them. Notes on the study in general: First-cohort TCR clusters were later found to tend to co-occur in the roughly 130 validation repertoires.

This clonotype was sampled from a man in his late teens or twenties in good health and CMV-seropositive. The V gene is TRBV10-1, the J gene TRBJ1-1; no reliable D call. The sample consisted of PBMCs. The CDR3 reads CASSESGDTEAFF. In DNA form, the CDR3 reads TGCGCCAGCAGTGAGTCGGGAGACACTGAAGCTTTCTTT.